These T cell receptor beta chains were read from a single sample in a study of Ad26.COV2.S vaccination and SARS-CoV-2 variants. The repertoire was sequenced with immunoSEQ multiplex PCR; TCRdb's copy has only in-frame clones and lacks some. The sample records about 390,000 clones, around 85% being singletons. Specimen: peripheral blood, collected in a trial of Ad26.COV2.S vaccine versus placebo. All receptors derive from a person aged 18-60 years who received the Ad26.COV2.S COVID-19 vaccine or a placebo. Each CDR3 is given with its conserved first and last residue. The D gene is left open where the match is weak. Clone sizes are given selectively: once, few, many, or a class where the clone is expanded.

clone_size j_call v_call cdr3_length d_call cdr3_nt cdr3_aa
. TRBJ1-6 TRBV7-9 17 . TGTGCCAGCAGCTTAGTAGGCTACGAAGGCTATAATTCACCCCTCCACTTT CASSLVGYEGYNSPLHF
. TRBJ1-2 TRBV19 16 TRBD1 TGTGCCAGTAGTACGGACAGGGAAGTTTGGGACTATGGCTACACCTTC CASSTDREVWDYGYTF
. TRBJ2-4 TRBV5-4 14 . TGTGCCAGCAGCTACCGGGACTCTAAAAACATTCAGTACTTC CASSYRDSKNIQYF
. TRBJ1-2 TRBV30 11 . TGTGCCTGGAGTGTACTCTATGGCTACACCTTC CAWSVLYGYTF
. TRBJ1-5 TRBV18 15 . TGTGCCAGCTCACCGATGCAGGGGACCGGACAGCCCCAGCATTTT CASSPMQGTGQPQHF
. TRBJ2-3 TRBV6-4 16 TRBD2 TGTGCCAGCAGTGACTCTAGCGGGGGGAACACAGATACGCAGTATTTT CASSDSSGGNTDTQYF
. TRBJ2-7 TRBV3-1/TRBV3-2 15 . TGTGCCAGTCCGGAGTCCGGTTGGGCCTCCTACGAGCAGTACTTC CASPESGWASYEQYF
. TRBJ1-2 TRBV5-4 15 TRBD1 TGTGCCAGCAGCACGAACTACAGGGGCGTCGATGGCTACACCTTC CASSTNYRGVDGYTF
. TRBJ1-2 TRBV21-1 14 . TGTGCCAGCAGCAAAACGACAGGGTACTATGGCTACACCTTC CASSKTTGYYGYTF
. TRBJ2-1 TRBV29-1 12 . TGCAGCGTTGGTGCTGGGCGGGTCGAGCAGTTCTTC CSVGAGRVEQFF
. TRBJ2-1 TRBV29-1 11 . TGCAGCGTTTGGAGGTCGGGTGAGCAGTTCTTC CSVWRSGEQFF
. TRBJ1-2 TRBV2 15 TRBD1 TGTGCCACCTCATTAACCAGGGGGGGGTCCTCTGGCTACACCTTC CATSLTRGGSSGYTF
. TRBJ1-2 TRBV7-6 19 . TGTGCCAGCAGCTTAGGTGGTATGGGTCGCGGGTTGGGGGACTATGGCTACACCTTC CASSLGGMGRGLGDYGYTF
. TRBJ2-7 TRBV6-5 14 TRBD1 TGTGCCAGCAGCCCGACAGGGATAAACTACGAGCAGTACTTC CASSPTGINYEQYF
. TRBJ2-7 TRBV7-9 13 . TGTGCCAGCAGCTTATCAGGGTCCTACGAGCAGTACTTC CASSLSGSYEQYF
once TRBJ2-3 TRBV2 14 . TGTGCCAGCCGGCGGGGGCCGAGCACAGATACGCAGTATTTT CASRRGPSTDTQYF
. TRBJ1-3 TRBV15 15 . TGTGCCACCAGCCCTCGGACAGAGTCCGGAAACACCATATATTTT CATSPRTESGNTIYF
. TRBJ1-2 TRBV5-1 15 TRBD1 TGCGCCAGCAGCTTGGCGGGGACAGGGAACTATGGCTACACCTTC CASSLAGTGNYGYTF
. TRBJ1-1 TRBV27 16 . TGTGCCAGCAGTTTAACAGGTTATTTATGGGACACTGAAGCTTTCTTT CASSLTGYLWDTEAFF
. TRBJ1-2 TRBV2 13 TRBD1 TGTGCCAGCATGGTAGGGGGCAGGCATGGCTACACCTTC CASMVGGRHGYTF
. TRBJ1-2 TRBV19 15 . TGTGCCAGTAGTATTGGTCAGGGGATGCTCTATGGCTACACCTTC CASSIGQGMLYGYTF
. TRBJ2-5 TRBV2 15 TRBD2 TGTGCCAGCAGTGATAGACTAGCGGGGGGAGAGACCCAGTACTTC CASSDRLAGGETQYF
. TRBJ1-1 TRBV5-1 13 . TGCGCCAGCAGTACCGGGGGCAAACTCGGAGCTTTCTTT CASSTGGKLGAFF
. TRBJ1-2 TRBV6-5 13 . TGTGCCAGCAGTTACTCATCGGGGAATGGCTACACCTTC CASSYSSGNGYTF
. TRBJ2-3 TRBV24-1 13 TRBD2 TGTGCCACGGGCGGGGGACCGACAGATACGCAGTATTTT CATGGGPTDTQYF
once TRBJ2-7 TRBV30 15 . TGTGCCTGGAGTGTAGGCCGGGGGCCGTCCTACGAGCAGTACTTC CAWSVGRGPSYEQYF
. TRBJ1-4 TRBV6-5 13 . TGTGCCAGCAGTTTATCAACTAATGAAAAACTGTTTTTT CASSLSTNEKLFF
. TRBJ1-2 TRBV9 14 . TGTGCCAGCAGCCCTCCGCGGGGGGTGGGTGGCTACACCTTC CASSPPRGVGGYTF
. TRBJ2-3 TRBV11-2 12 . TGTGCCAGCAGCTTAGGATCAGATACGCAGTATTTT CASSLGSDTQYF
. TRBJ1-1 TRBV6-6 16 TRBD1 TGTGCCAGCAGTTACCTAAGGACAGGGACGAACACTGAAGCTTTCTTT CASSYLRTGTNTEAFF
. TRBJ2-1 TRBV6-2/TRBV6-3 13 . TGTGCCAGCAGTTACGTGATCTGGAATGAGCAGTTCTTC CASSYVIWNEQFF
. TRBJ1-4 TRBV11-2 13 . TGTGCCAGCAGCTTAGTTCGGGGGGAAAAACTGTTTTTT CASSLVRGEKLFF
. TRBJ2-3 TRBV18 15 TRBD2 TGTGCCAGCTCACCACTAGCGGGGGTCACAGATACGCAGTATTTT CASSPLAGVTDTQYF
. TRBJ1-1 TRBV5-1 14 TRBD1 TGCGCCAGCAGCCGAATTACAGGGGGAACTGAAGCTTTCTTT CASSRITGGTEAFF
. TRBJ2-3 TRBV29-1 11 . TGCAGCGTTGAGCCTCTGGATACGCAGTATTTT CSVEPLDTQYF